These 11 T cell receptor beta chains were sequenced from one sample in a study of cytomegalovirus exposure and HLA in healthy donors (dated by TCRdb to about 2017). Libraries came from the immunoSEQ multiplex PCR assay. The multiplex PCR relied on a mix of 60 forward primers for TCR Vbeta segments and 13 reverse primers for TCR Jbeta segments. As stored in TCRdb, this immuneACCESS dataset retains in-frame rearrangements with V and J assigned. A fraction of the clones does not appear; measured against another copy, unresolved V genes explain less than half of the discrepancy, and the remainder lacks a known reason. The sample records more than 200,000 clones, about 80% of which are singletons. The ten largest clones represent about 1.7% of the sample. The specimen was PBMCs. These receptors all stem from a male donor in good health and CMV-seronegative.

The V and J genes are TRBV5-3 and TRBJ1-2; 8 nucleotides line up with TRBD1. TRBV5-3 is an ORF, with its function uncertain. The CDR3 covers 18 residues. V gave up 4 bases and J gave up 3 bases; unmatched junction bases: 17. The CDR3 coding sequence is TGTGCCAGAAGCCCGGGGGGCAGGGGGCGTCTCGTTGACTATGGCTACACCTTC. It codes for CARSPGGRGRLVDYGYTF.

This clone was seen a handful of times. Compared with germline, one end of the junction differs, possibly owing to a read error. The chain is built from TRBV29-1 and TRBJ2-1; a weak D match, TRBD2 (6 bases). Germline-derived CDR1 and CDR2 are SQVTM and ANQGSEA. This CDR3 region has 10 residues. The chain's CDR3 is CSVVKLGLVF. DNA for the CDR3: TGCAGCGTTGTTAAGCTGGGACTGGTCTTC.

The rearrangement links TRBV7-2 to TRBJ2-2; D might be TRBD2 (6 bases). The CDR3 loop spans 18 amino acids. Germline-derived CDR1 and CDR2 are SGHTA and FQGNSA. V shed 1 base and J shed 4 bases, with 19 bases lying between them. Here the CDR3 DNA reads TGTGCCAGCAGCTTAGTTGTGGGGGGAGGTGGGCCCACCGGGGAGCTGTTTTTT. It encodes CASSLVVGGGGPTGELFF.

This sequence joins TRBV4-3 and TRBJ2-7, with TRBD2 matching 11 bases. The CDR3 runs to 17 residues. Germline CDR1 reads LGHNA; CDR2 reads YSLEER. The V gene end was trimmed by 1 base and the J gene end by 2 bases; junction bases not matched to a gene: 7. In DNA form, the CDR3 reads TGCGCCAGCAGCCAAGCCCTAGGGACTAGCGGTCCCTACGAGCAGTACTTC. Translating gives CASSQALGTSGPYEQYF.

Turning to this clone: A junction end diverges from the germline sequence, so it may reflect a read error. V usage is TRBV5-5 and J usage is TRBJ2-7; D gene unclear. CDR3 length: 13 amino acids. Per germline, CDR1 SGHKS and CDR2 YYEKEE (reference sequence). The CDR3 DNA is TGTGCCAGCAGCTTTACGGGTTCCTACGGGCAGTACTTC. Encoded protein: CASSFTGSYGQYF.

J is TRBJ2-5 and V is TRBV13, with D hard to call. V lost 5 bases to trimming and J lost 8 bases, with 9 bases between them. Germline V gene lookup returns CDR1 PRHDT and CDR2 FYEKMQ (reference sequence). The CDR3 has 11 residues. CDR3 protein: CASSLLETQYF. In DNA form, the CDR3 reads TGTGCCAGCAGCCTATTAGAAACCCAGTACTTC.

This chain links TRBV7-3 with TRBJ2-6; tentatively, D is TRBD2 (5 bases). V lost 3 bases to trimming and J lost 0 bases, with 9 bases between them. Germline V gene lookup returns CDR1 SGHTA and CDR2 FQGTGA. This CDR3 is built from 16 residues. CDR3 region: CASSFGLHSGANVLTF. DNA of the CDR3: TGTGCCAGCAGCTTCGGACTGCACTCTGGGGCCAACGTCCTGACTTTC.

The V and J genes are TRBV7-9 and TRBJ2-7; TRBD2 aligns across 8 bases. The germline CDR1 and CDR2 sequences are SEHNR and FQNEAQ (reference sequence). Germline trimming cut 4 bases from V and 5 bases from J; bases unmatched to any gene: 4. The CDR3 is made up of 13 amino acids. The CDR3 DNA follows: TGTGCCAGCAGCTCAAGCGGGGGCCACGAGCAGTACTTC. Amino acid sequence: CASSSSGGHEQYF.

This chain uses TRBV7-3 with TRBJ2-5; 8 bases line up with TRBD1. The CDR3 length is 15 residues. With V trimmed by 5 bases and J by 2 bases, 7 bases remained unmatched. Germline-derived CDR1 and CDR2 are SGHTA and FQGTGA. The CDR3 DNA is TGTGCCAGCAGCCCCGGGACAGGCCCTCAAGAGACCCAGTACTTC. Residues: CASSPGTGPQETQYF.

This chain uses TRBV7-2 with TRBJ2-7, with 10 nucleotides matching TRBD2. The J segment lost 0 bases and the V segment lost 1 base, leaving 3 bases of the junction unmatched. Looked up from germline, CDR1 is SGHTA and CDR2 is FQGNSA. CDR3 length: 16 residues. The CDR3 region is CASSLDSGGTSYEQYF. The CDR3 DNA sequence: TGTGCCAGCAGCTTAGATAGCGGGGGGACCTCCTACGAGCAGTACTTC.

This sequence joins TRBV29-1 and TRBJ2-7; 8 bases align to TRBD1. The CDR3 is 12 amino acids. Germline V gives CDR1 SQVTM, CDR2 ANQGSEA. The V segment lost 4 bases and the J segment 7 bases; nucleotides outside the gene matches: 6. Here the CDR3 DNA reads TGCAGCGTTGTGCAGGGGGCGGGAGAGCAGTACTTC. Protein sequence: CSVVQGAGEQYF.